These T cell receptor beta chains were read from a single sample in a study of blood T cells in healthy people across ages. TCRdb analysed the 5' RACE reads with MiXCR anew, one entry per CDR3 protein. The sample carries around 790,000 distinct CDR3 sequences, more than 40% recorded once. Sample: blood. The receptors were gathered from a man aged 55 to 70 in good health. CDR3s include the opening cysteine and the closing phenylalanine or tryptophan. Each record gives: clone size, V gene, J gene, CDR3 protein. Part of the rows lack a size; the others show once, few, many or a class for expanded clones.

.	TRBV5-1	.	CASSRQGSDEQYF
once	TRBV6-5	TRBJ2-2	CASRPPGQTNTGELFF
.	TRBV5-6	TRBJ2-3	CASSSQRGGDTQYF
.	TRBV20-1	TRBJ1-2	CSARAQISNYGYTF
.	TRBV20-1	TRBJ2-4	CSAVEQYF
.	TRBV28	TRBJ1-1	CASFPGNRYTEAFF
.	TRBV29-1	TRBJ1-1	CSVEDLGQGNTEAFF
.	TRBV2	TRBJ2-7	CASSEVERVSYEQYF
.	TRBV27	TRBJ2-7	CASSLKSDRRREQYF
.	TRBV24-1	TRBJ2-1	CATGWGGYNEQFF
once	TRBV7-9	TRBJ2-7	CASSLAEDSSYEQYF
.	TRBV27	.	CASRLSGPPATQYF
.	TRBV7-3	TRBJ2-3	CASTQTGGSSDTQYF
.	TRBV7-2	TRBJ2-1	CASSLGVSGGAGELFF
.	TRBV6-6	TRBJ2-7	CASSGLAESSYEQYF
.	TRBV7-2	TRBJ1-1	CASSRDSGRTEAFF
few	TRBV2	TRBJ2-5	CASSGRTKETQYF
once	TRBV4-3	TRBJ1-4	CASSLRHPANEKLFF
.	TRBV27	TRBJ2-3	CASSRGPERGSDTQYF
few	TRBV7-9	TRBJ1-6	CASGKGLFYNSPLHF
.	TRBV27	TRBJ2-7	CASSFQDLQYF
.	TRBV12-3/TRBV12-4	TRBJ1-5	CASSGGGLYNQPQHF
few	TRBV7-2	TRBJ2-3	CASRTGGNYPEGTDTQYF
.	TRBV6-1	.	CAGSASEGGRDIQYF
once	TRBV6-2/TRBV6-3	.	CASREHSNSKETQYF
few	TRBV5-1	TRBJ1-2	CASSLEAVGVLRGYTF
few	TRBV11-2	TRBJ2-7	CASSLVRQGVSEQYF
.	TRBV4-3	TRBJ2-7	CASARGLRDSYEQYF
.	TRBV27	TRBJ2-6	CASIARAGDSGANVLTF
.	TRBV7-2	TRBJ1-1	CASSFFWGEAFF
.	TRBV11-3	TRBJ2-7	CASSPGLAGVRSSYNEQYF
few	TRBV29-1	TRBJ2-3	CSESSGGASGTQYF
.	TRBV20-1	TRBJ2-1	CSARDMTGKGYNEQFF
few	TRBV9	TRBJ2-3	CASSVGAAVPTDTQYF
.	TRBV20-1	TRBJ1-2	CSAWDIGNYGYTF
.	TRBV12-3/TRBV12-4	TRBJ2-1	CATGPHDRGLAGPYNEQFF
.	TRBV9	TRBJ2-5	CASSATGLAGGETQYF
.	TRBV27	TRBJ2-3	CASSLSYLAGGSTDTQYF
.	TRBV30	TRBJ1-2	CAWSAGRISGYTF
few	TRBV6-6	TRBJ2-3	CASTLRTGSTDTQYF
few	TRBV7-2	TRBJ2-5	CASSLKWQSVETQYF
.	TRBV5-1	TRBJ2-5	CASSLAPGAEETQYF